This T cell receptor (beta chain) was sequenced in a study of blood T cell repertoires in COVID-19. Enrolled during active infection, Seattle patients were then followed longitudinally. Germline loops: CDR1 LGHNA, CDR2 YSLEER. The V and J ends lost 2 bases and 3 bases, in that order; junction bases with no gene match: 4. This CDR3 comprises 16 residues. How the authors handled the data: Counts of nucleated cells, estimated from reference gene primer amplification, were obtained. The repertoire was sequenced with immunoSEQ multiplex PCR; TCRdb's copy has only in-frame clones and lacks some. The V and J calls and clone size come from that table; D and trimming were worked out from the DNA. The table has approximately 150,000 clones, 84% seen once. This clone came up once.

The chain recombines TRBV4-3 with TRBJ2-2; 9 positions agree with TRBD2. The sequencing sample was made of peripheral blood. This receptor was taken from a woman aged 80 or older with COVID-19, enrolled during active disease. The CDR3 is CASSQLAGTHTGELFF. The CDR3 DNA reads as TGCGCCAGCAGCCAACTAGCGGGGACACACACCGGGGAGCTGTTTTTT.